The clone carrying this TCR beta chain was counted between two and nine times. Its antigen is as yet unknown. The data belong to a study of response to subunit inactivated influenza vaccine. Study-wide points: Few additional T cells are recruited per seasonal influenza vaccination, authors suggested.

Each CDR3 protein is one row after TCRdb ran MiXCR on the RT-PCR reads. Of some 300,000 distinct CDR3 sequences in the sample, 22% were seen once. CDR1 SGHAT and CDR2 FQNNGV come from the germline V gene. Trimming removed 5 bases from V and 3 bases from J; junction bases left unmatched: 6. The CDR3 loop spans 15 amino acids. The V and J genes are TRBV11-2 and TRBJ2-2; 7 bases map to TRBD1. The sample consisted of PBMCs from blood, taken less than 22 months after vaccination. The clonotype comes from a man aged 50 to 69 who received an inactivated influenza vaccine. The CDR3 spells CASSITGDYTGELFF. CDR3 coding DNA: TGTGCCAGCAGCATAACAGGGGATTACACCGGGGAGCTGTTTTTT.